This entry lists 15 T cell receptor beta chains sequenced from one sample in a study of T cell responses to AZD1222 COVID-19 vaccine. Assay: immunoSEQ multiplex PCR; the TCRdb copy retains only in-frame clones and omits some. This table has under 200,000 clones, around nine tenths appearing once. This specimen was peripheral blood, taken 28 days after the second dose of the MenACWY control vaccine. The receptors come from an adult who received the MenACWY meningococcal vaccine as a control.

In DNA form, the CDR3 reads TGCGCCAGCAGCCCCCGCCTGGGTAACTATGGCTACACCTTC. Translation gives CASSPRLGNYGYTF. The rearrangement links TRBV4-3 to TRBJ1-2; D gene unclear. CDR3 length: 14 amino acids. V shed 4 bases and J shed 1 base, with 10 bases lying between them. CDR1 and CDR2 from the germline V gene are LGHNA and YSLEER.

The chain has TRBV9 and TRBJ2-7; the D gene is possibly TRBD2 (6 bases). Trimming pared 4 bases from V and 2 bases from J, leaving 16 bases between. CDR1 is SGDLS, CDR2 YYNGEE, per germline. CDR3 length: 15 residues. CDR3 nucleotides: TGTGCCAGCAGCTTGGAGGGTGGTGGCGCCTACGAGCAGTACTTC. Its protein product is CASSLEGGGAYEQYF.

This clone was observed a handful of times. The chain joins TRBV6-8 to TRBJ1-6; D is perhaps TRBD1 (5 bases). Germline assignment: CDR1 MNHGY and CDR2 SAAAGT. The ends were cut back, 7 bases at V and 9 bases at J, with 7 bases in the middle. The CDR3 has 11 amino acids. The CDR3 nucleotides read TGTGCCAGCACCCAGGGTTCACCCCTCCACTTT. Its translation: CASTQGSPLHF.

V usage is TRBV19 and J usage is TRBJ2-3, with 7 bases matching TRBD2. The germline CDR1 and CDR2 sequences are LNHDA and SQIVND (reference sequence). V lost 6 bases and J lost 11; bases outside the gene matches: 17. This CDR3 contains 15 residues. CDR3 bases: TGTGCCAGTAGCCCCCCGGGACTACCCTTGTTGAGGCAGTATTTT. It specifies CASSPPGLPLLRQYF.

Only a few counts were recorded for this clone. V gene TRBV19 combines with J gene TRBJ2-7; TRBD2 is a possible D gene (5 bases). The CDR3 has 13 amino acids. Between the trimmed V and J ends, which lost 4 bases and 3 bases, there was a span of 10 bases. Per germline, CDR1 LNHDA and CDR2 SQIVND (reference sequence). CDR3 in DNA: TGTGCCAGTAGTAACACACTAGGCTACGAGCAGTACTTC. Its translation is CASSNTLGYEQYF.

This chain uses TRBV19 with TRBJ2-5, with D unclear. Trimming shortened V by 1 base and J by 5 bases, and 11 bases separated the two germline ends. The CDR3 is made up of 14 amino acids. CDR1 and CDR2 from the germline V gene are LNHDA and SQIVND (reference sequence). CDR3 region: CASSIGAVGETQYF. The CDR3 nucleotides read TGTGCCAGTAGTATAGGGGCGGTTGGGGAGACCCAGTACTTC.

The J gene is TRBJ2-1, the V gene TRBV27; the match to TRBD2 covers 11 bases. In germline, CDR1 is MNHEY, CDR2 SMNVEV (reference sequence). This CDR3 region has 18 residues. V dropped 2 bases and J dropped 4; count of bases not matched to a gene: 10. CDR3 sequence reads: CASSLLPLLAGVYNEQFF. The CDR3 nucleotides are TGTGCCAGCAGTTTACTACCCTTACTAGCGGGAGTTTACAATGAGCAGTTCTTC.

This clone has more than one count but fewer than ten. DNA of the CDR3: TGTGCCAGTAGCCCTTTGGATTCTAACTATGGCTACACCTTC. This sequence encodes CASSPLDSNYGYTF. The chain is built from TRBV19 and TRBJ1-2, with D hard to call. The germline gives CDR1 LNHDA, CDR2 SQIVND (reference sequence). This CDR3 region has 14 residues. V was shortened by 6 bases and J by 0 bases, with 11 bases between the two germline ends.

The V gene is TRBV19, the J gene TRBJ2-2, with a tentative D call TRBD1 (5 bases). The germline V gene encodes CDR1 LNHDA and CDR2 SQIVND (reference sequence). Between the trimmed V and J ends, which lost 7 bases and 4 bases, there was a span of 22 bases. The CDR3 length is 17 residues. CDR3 in amino acids: CASTPITWQGSTGELFF. The CDR3 nucleotides are TGTGCCAGTACCCCCATAACCTGGCAGGGCAGCACCGGGGAGCTGTTTTTT.

This chain joins TRBV5-6 and TRBJ1-1; D unclear. The CDR3 totals 13 residues. CDR1 and CDR2 (germline): SGHDT, YYEEEE. Deletions cut 2 bases from V and 6 bases from J, with 11 bases between. The CDR3 here is CASSFQVWPEAFF. CDR3 nucleotides: TGTGCCAGCAGCTTTCAGGTTTGGCCTGAAGCTTTCTTT.

The V and J genes are TRBV11-2 and TRBJ2-1; TRBD2 matches 13 bases. Trimming cost V 5 bases and J 8 bases; bases outside gene matches: 6. Germline loops: CDR1 SGHAT, CDR2 FQNNGV. This CDR3 is 15 amino acids long. DNA for the CDR3: TGTGCCAGCAGCGGAACTAGCGGGAGGGCCCATGAGCAGTTCTTC. It encodes CASSGTSGRAHEQFF.

The chain has TRBV11-2 and TRBJ2-1; 10 positions agree with TRBD2. The CDR3 spans 16 residues. Germline CDR1 and CDR2: SGHAT and FQNNGV. Germline trimming cut 1 base from V and 5 bases from J; bases unmatched to any gene: 5. The CDR3: CASSLGRSGRNNEQFF. As DNA, the CDR3 is TGTGCCAGCAGCTTAGGTCGTAGCGGGAGGAACAATGAGCAGTTCTTC.

The chain employs TRBV7-3 and TRBJ2-1, with D uncertain. CDR3 length: 13 residues. V lost 4 bases, J lost 10 bases, and 14 bases lay in between. CDR1 is SGHTA, CDR2 FQGTGA, per germline. The CDR3 reads CASSSERGREQFF. In DNA, the CDR3 is TGTGCCAGCAGCTCTGAAAGAGGTCGGGAGCAGTTCTTC.

The rearrangement links TRBV6-1 to TRBJ2-1; 10 positions match TRBD2. Germline loops: CDR1 MNHNS, CDR2 SASEGT. This CDR3 is built from 20 residues. Losses at the gene ends were 1 base for V and 8 bases for J; bases not matched to a gene: 20. The CDR3 DNA follows: TGTGCCAGCAGTGAAGAATCTACCCCCCGGCTAGCGGGAGTAGAAGATGAGCAGTTCTTC. It is translated as CASSEESTPRLAGVEDEQFF.

V gene TRBV10-3 combines with J gene TRBJ1-1; weak D call: TRBD1 (5 bases). The CDR3 has 13 residues. Germline lookup yields CDR1 ENHRY and CDR2 SYGVKD. V gave up 2 bases and J gave up 5 bases, with 9 bases separating them. This chain's CDR3 is CAISEGAGTEAFF. CDR3 bases: TGTGCCATCAGTGAGGGGGCAGGGACTGAAGCTTTCTTT.